These 11 T cell receptor beta chains were all obtained from the same sample, sequenced in a study of blood T cell repertoires in COVID-19. TCRdb keeps only in-frame clones here, not all; method: immunoSEQ multiplex PCR. The data show some 120,000 clones, with around 86% seen just once and 7.9% held by the top ten. Sequencing was carried out using peripheral blood. These receptors all stem from a man between 70 and 80 years old with acute or convalescent COVID-19.

In its sample, this clone was seen once. This chain uses TRBV9 with TRBJ2-1; a possible D gene is TRBD2 (5 bases). Looked up from germline, CDR1 is SGDLS and CDR2 is YYNGEE. V was cut by 3 bases and J by 15 bases, with 16 bases left in between. The CDR3 length is 12 residues. The CDR3 DNA sequence: TGTGCCAGCAGCGCCGAGAGGACTCGGAGGTTCTTC. Translated, it gives CASSAERTRRFF.

This sequence joins TRBV9 and TRBJ2-1; D may be TRBD2 (6 bases). The CDR3 length is 16 residues. From germline, CDR1 is SGDLS and CDR2 YYNGEE. Trimming took off 3 bases at V and 0 bases at J, with 13 bases between the two ends. The CDR3 loop is CASSALSGSSYNEQFF. The CDR3 nucleotides are TGTGCCAGCAGCGCACTTAGCGGATCCTCCTACAATGAGCAGTTCTTC.

The chain couples TRBV9 to TRBJ2-2; TRBD2 is a possible D gene (6 bases). The CDR3 contains 16 residues. Germline CDR1 reads SGDLS; CDR2 reads YYNGEE. Trimming took 4 bases from V and 2 from J, leaving 15 bases between them. CDR3 DNA: TGTGCCAGCAGCCCCCGCACGGGGGTTAACACCGGGGAGCTGTTTTTT. It codes for CASSPRTGVNTGELFF.

This clone was seen just once. This chain joins TRBV12-3 or TRBV12-4 and TRBJ1-1; D is unresolved. CDR3 length equals 12 residues. V lost 5 bases and J lost 3, with 7 bases in between. CDR3 sequence reads: CASSLSYTEAFF. Written as DNA, the CDR3 is TGTGCCAGCAGTCTTAGTTACACTGAAGCTTTCTTT.

This clone was detected only a few times. V gene TRBV6-5 combines with J gene TRBJ1-2; 9 bases match TRBD1. Germline CDR1 MNHEY, CDR2 SVGAGI. The CDR3 is 15 residues long. V dropped 0 bases and J dropped 8; count of bases not matched to a gene: 7. The CDR3 sequence: CASSYSMGQGRGYTF. The CDR3 DNA is TGTGCCAGCAGTTACTCGATGGGACAGGGTCGCGGCTACACCTTC.

This chain links TRBV2 with TRBJ1-2; D might be TRBD1 (5 bases). This CDR3 is 12 amino acids long. Between the trimmed V and J ends, which lost 0 bases and 10 bases, there was a span of 9 bases. Germline CDR1 is SNHLY and CDR2 is FYNNEI. In nucleotides, the CDR3 is TGTGCCAGCAGTGAAGCAAAGGGGATCTACACCTTC. Its protein is CASSEAKGIYTF.

The chain uses TRBV5-5 and TRBJ2-5; D call uncertain. Germline assignment: CDR1 SGHKS and CDR2 YYEKEE (reference sequence). With 2 bases removed from V and 1 base from J, the gap between germline ends came to 6 bases. The CDR3 covers 13 residues. CDR3 coding DNA: TGTGCCAGCAGCTTTGGCCTCCAAGAGACCCAGTACTTC. Encoded protein: CASSFGLQETQYF.

The chain joins TRBV28 to TRBJ2-1; no reliable D call. From germline, CDR1 is MDHEN and CDR2 SYDVKM. The CDR3 covers 13 residues. Trimming stripped 8 bases from V and 6 bases from J, with 14 bases between. CDR3 bases: TGTGCCAGCGAACACTTGACTGGCAATGAGCAGTTCTTC. As protein: CASEHLTGNEQFF.

The genes are TRBV2 and TRBJ1-6, with TRBD1 as a possible D gene (5 bases). Germline values: CDR1 SNHLY, CDR2 FYNNEI. V was cut by 11 bases and J by 10 bases, with 18 bases left in between. There are 13 residues in the CDR3. The CDR3 nucleotides are TGTGCCGCGCTCAGGGAGGCGAGATCACCCCTCCACTTT. This gives the protein CAALREARSPLHF.

This chain connects TRBV28 to TRBJ1-3; D is possibly TRBD1 (6 bases). V was clipped by 4 bases and J by 0 bases, with 10 bases between them. Germline assignment: CDR1 MDHEN and CDR2 SYDVKM. CDR3 length equals 15 residues. CDR3 nucleotide sequence: TGTGCCAGCAGTTCCGGGACACTCTCTGGAAACACCATATATTTT. Its protein is CASSSGTLSGNTIYF.

The genes are TRBV6-5 and TRBJ1-2, with TRBD1 identical over 10 bases. The CDR3 loop spans 14 amino acids. Losses at the gene ends were 5 bases for V and 8 bases for J; bases not matched to a gene: 8. Germline V lookup: CDR1 MNHEY, CDR2 SVGAGI. CDR3 DNA sequence: TGTGCCAGCAGTAGGACAGGGGGGATGAGCGGCTACACCTTC. This sequence encodes CASSRTGGMSGYTF.